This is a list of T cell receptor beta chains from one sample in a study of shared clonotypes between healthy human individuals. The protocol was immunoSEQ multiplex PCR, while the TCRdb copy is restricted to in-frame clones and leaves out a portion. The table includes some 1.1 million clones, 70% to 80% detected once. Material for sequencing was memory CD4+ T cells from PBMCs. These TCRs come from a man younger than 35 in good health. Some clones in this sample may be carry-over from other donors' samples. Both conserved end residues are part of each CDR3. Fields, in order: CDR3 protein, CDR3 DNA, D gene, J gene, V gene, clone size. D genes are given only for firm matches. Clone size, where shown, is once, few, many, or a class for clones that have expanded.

CASSSPNSGAQETQYF | TGTGCCAGCAGCTCCCCCAACAGCGGGGCACAAGAGACCCAGTACTTC | TRBD2 | TRBJ2-5 | TRBV5-4 | NA
CASSKRGTGQDGKLFF | TGTGCCAGCAGCAAACGGGGTACGGGACAGGATGGAAAACTGTTTTTT | TRBD1 | TRBJ1-4 | TRBV13 | many
CASSLGPISQGAYNEQFF | TGCGCCAGCAGCTTGGGCCCCATCTCACAGGGGGCCTACAATGAGCAGTTCTTC | TRBD1 | TRBJ2-1 | TRBV5-1 | NA
CASSPSPPSSYNEQFF | TGTGCCAGCTCACCGTCTCCACCCAGCTCCTACAATGAGCAGTTCTTC | NA | TRBJ2-1 | TRBV18 | once
CASSVALGEKLFF | TGTGCCAGCAGCGTGGCCCTAGGGGAAAAACTGTTTTTT | NA | TRBJ1-4 | TRBV9 | few
CASSQVGSYNEQFF | TGTGCCAGCAGTCAGGTGGGCTCCTACAATGAGCAGTTCTTC | NA | TRBJ2-1 | TRBV7-2 | NA
CASSEGQAGVGEQFF | TGCGCCAGCAGTGAGGGCCAAGCGGGAGTCGGTGAGCAGTTCTTC | TRBD2 | TRBJ2-1 | TRBV10-1 | NA
CASSNPSSTDAQYF | TGTGCCAGCAGTAACCCTAGCAGTACAGATGCGCAGTATTTT | NA | TRBJ2-3 | TRBV28 | once
CASKDSGGRAEAFF | TGTGCCAGTAAGGACTCGGGGGGCAGGGCTGAAGCTTTCTTT | NA | TRBJ1-1 | TRBV19 | NA
CASRASDLEETQYF | TGCGCCAGCAGGGCTAGCGATTTGGAAGAGACCCAGTACTTC | NA | TRBJ2-5 | TRBV5-1 | NA
CASSPSEGNAGTEAFF | TGTGCCAGCTCACCTTCGGAGGGGAACGCCGGCACTGAAGCTTTCTTT | NA | TRBJ1-1 | TRBV18 | few
CASSPSSYNEQFF | TGTGCCAGCAGCCCTAGCAGTTACAATGAGCAGTTCTTC | NA | TRBJ2-1 | TRBV14 | NA
CASRPHGTGHEQYF | TGCGCCAGCAGGCCCCACGGGACAGGGCACGAGCAGTACTTC | TRBD1 | TRBJ2-7 | TRBV23-1 | NA
CASSLHAGLAVYGQYF | TGTGCCAGCAGCTTACACGCCGGACTAGCAGTGTATGGGCAGTACTTC | TRBD2 | TRBJ2-7 | TRBV28 | NA
CASSIRDGGLLSGNTIYF | TGTGCCAGCAGTATCCGGGACGGCGGGCTTCTTTCTGGAAACACCATATATTTT | NA | TRBJ1-3 | TRBV6-4 | NA
CASSQPDRENYGYTF | TGTGCCAGCAGCCAACCGGACAGGGAGAACTATGGCTACACCTTC | TRBD1 | TRBJ1-2 | TRBV4-2 | NA
CSVGTSGQGKNIQYF | TGCAGCGTCGGGACGAGCGGGCAGGGGAAAAACATTCAGTACTTC | NA | TRBJ2-4 | TRBV29-1 | NA
CASSGGTSSAETQYF | TGTGCCAGCAGTGGCGGGACTAGCTCCGCGGAGACCCAGTACTTC | TRBD2 | TRBJ2-5 | TRBV28 | once
CSVASGAYNEQFF | TGCAGCGTTGCTAGCGGAGCCTACAATGAGCAGTTCTTC | TRBD2 | TRBJ2-1 | TRBV29-1 | NA
CAWSHGGLYNEQFF | TGTGCCTGGAGTCACGGGGGATTGTACAATGAGCAGTTCTTC | NA | TRBJ2-1 | TRBV30 | NA
CASSLDRHTIYF | TGTGCCAGCAGCTTAGACCGTCACACCATATATTTT | NA | TRBJ1-3 | TRBV11-2 | NA
CASMRDNGNEQFF | TGTGCCAGCATGCGGGACAACGGCAATGAGCAGTTCTTC | NA | TRBJ2-1 | TRBV2 | few
CASRLSIRGPPNYGYTF | TGTGCCAGCAGACTTTCCATAAGGGGGCCTCCTAACTATGGCTACACCTTC | TRBD1 | TRBJ1-2 | TRBV7-9 | NA
CASRGAGSYSGYTF | TGTGCCAGCCGGGGGGCCGGTTCTTACTCGGGCTACACCTTC | NA | TRBJ1-2 | TRBV7-9 | NA
CASSLGTQTSEQYF | TGCGCCAGCAGCCTCGGGACCCAGACTTCCGAGCAGTACTTC | NA | TRBJ2-7 | TRBV4-1 | NA
CASSQGWDRGAYNEQFF | TGCGCCAGCAGCCAAGGGTGGGACAGGGGGGCCTACAATGAGCAGTTCTTC | TRBD1 | TRBJ2-1 | TRBV4-3 | NA
CASSFQGYEQYF | TGTGCCAGCTCTTTCCAGGGCTACGAGCAGTACTTC | NA | TRBJ2-7 | TRBV2 | NA
CSVVKTSGGVYEQFF | TGCAGCGTCGTTAAGACTAGCGGGGGGGTCTATGAGCAGTTCTTC | TRBD2 | TRBJ2-1 | TRBV29-1 | once
CASSLGSVGANVLTF | TGTGCCAGCAGCCTAGGAAGTGTCGGGGCCAACGTCCTGACTTTC | NA | TRBJ2-6 | TRBV7-9 | NA
CASRPDVEGEKLFF | TGTGCCAGCAGACCGGACGTAGAAGGTGAAAAACTGTTTTTT | NA | TRBJ1-4 | TRBV28 | NA